The present T cell receptor beta chain was sequenced within a study of blood T cell repertoires in COVID-19. Looking at the study overall: The United States, Italy and Spain were the sources of the acute and convalescent COVID-19 samples. Sources were T cells, B-cell-depleted T cells, or PBMCs; the material itself was cDNA or gDNA.

Original handling: Researchers report that nucleated cell counts were estimated from reference gene primer amplification. Clones were read by immunoSEQ multiplex PCR, and TCRdb kept only the in-frame ones, dropping some. That table supplies the V and J calls and clone size; D and trimming were determined from the DNA. The sample holds 200,000 to 250,000 clones, approximately 83% seen once. This CDR3 spans 16 amino acids. This chain joins TRBV21-1 and TRBJ1-2; the table's D call, TRBD1, was not checked against the DNA. TRBV21-1 is classified as a pseudogene. The origin of this receptor is a woman aged 25 to 39 who had recovered from COVID-19. Sequenced material: peripheral blood. The CDR3 bases are TGTGCCAGCAGCAAAGCGCTAGGCAGGGGTGGCTATGGCTACACCTTC. Protein sequence: CASSKALGRGGYGYTF.